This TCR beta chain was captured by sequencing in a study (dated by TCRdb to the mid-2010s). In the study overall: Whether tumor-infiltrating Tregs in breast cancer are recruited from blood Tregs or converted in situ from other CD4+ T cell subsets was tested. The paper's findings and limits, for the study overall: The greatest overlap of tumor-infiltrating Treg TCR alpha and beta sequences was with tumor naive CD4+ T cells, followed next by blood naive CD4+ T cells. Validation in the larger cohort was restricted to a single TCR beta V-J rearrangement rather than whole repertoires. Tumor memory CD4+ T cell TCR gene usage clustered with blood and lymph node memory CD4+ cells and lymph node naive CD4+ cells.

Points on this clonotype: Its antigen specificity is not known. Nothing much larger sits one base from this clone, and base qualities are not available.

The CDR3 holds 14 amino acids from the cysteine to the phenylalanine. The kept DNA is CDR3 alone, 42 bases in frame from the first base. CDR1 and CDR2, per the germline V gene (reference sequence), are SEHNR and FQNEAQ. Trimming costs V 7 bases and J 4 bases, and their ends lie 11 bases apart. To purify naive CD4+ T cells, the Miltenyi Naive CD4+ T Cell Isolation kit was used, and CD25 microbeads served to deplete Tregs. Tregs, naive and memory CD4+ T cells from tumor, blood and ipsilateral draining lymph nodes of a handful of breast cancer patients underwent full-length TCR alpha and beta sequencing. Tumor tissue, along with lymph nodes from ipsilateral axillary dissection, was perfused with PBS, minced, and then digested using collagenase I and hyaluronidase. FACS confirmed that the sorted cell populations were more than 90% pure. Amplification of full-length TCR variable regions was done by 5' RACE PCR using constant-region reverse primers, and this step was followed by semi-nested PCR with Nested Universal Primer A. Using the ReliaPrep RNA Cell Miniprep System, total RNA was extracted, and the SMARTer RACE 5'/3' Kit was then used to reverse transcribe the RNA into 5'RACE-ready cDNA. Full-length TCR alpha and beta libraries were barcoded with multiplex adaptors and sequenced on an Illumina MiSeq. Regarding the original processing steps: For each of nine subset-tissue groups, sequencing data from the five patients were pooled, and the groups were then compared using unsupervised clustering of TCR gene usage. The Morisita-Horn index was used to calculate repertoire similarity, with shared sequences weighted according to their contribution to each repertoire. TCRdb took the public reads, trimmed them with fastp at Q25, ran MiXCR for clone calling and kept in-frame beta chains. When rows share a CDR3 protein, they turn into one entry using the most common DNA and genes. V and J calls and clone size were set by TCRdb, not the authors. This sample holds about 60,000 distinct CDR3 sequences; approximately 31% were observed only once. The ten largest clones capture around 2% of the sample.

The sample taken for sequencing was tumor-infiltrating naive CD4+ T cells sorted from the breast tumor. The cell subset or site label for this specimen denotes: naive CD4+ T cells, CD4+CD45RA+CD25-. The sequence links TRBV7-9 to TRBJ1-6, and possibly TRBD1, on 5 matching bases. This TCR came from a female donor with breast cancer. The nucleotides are TGTGCCAGCAACTTGCAGGGATATAATTCACCCCTCCACTTT. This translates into CASNLQGYNSPLHF.